A single sample gave rise to the 5 T cell receptor beta chains below, sequenced in a study of patients and donors after allogeneic stem cell transplantation (dated by TCRdb to 2020 to 2022). Libraries were prepared through RT-PCR. TCRdb records NextSeq 550 as the sequencer. The raw public reads went through TCRdb reprocessing: fastp at Q25, MiXCR clone calling, in-frame beta chains kept. Every CDR3 protein is listed once, alongside the most common genes and DNA of its rows. The sample yields 400,000 to 500,000 distinct CDR3 sequences; approximately 16% were counted once. Of the sample, over 6% is held by the ten largest clones. The source material was blood, either unsorted or a sorted T cell fraction (not recorded which). The source is a human donor who was either an allogeneic HSCT recipient or a stem cell or donor lymphocyte infusion donor (not recorded which). It is not recorded whose cells these are; they may come from a transplant donor.

This rearrangement joins TRBV5-1 to TRBJ2-5; D is undetermined. Germline CDR1 reads SGHRS; CDR2 reads YFSETQ. Trimming took 1 base from V and 5 from J, leaving 12 bases between them. This CDR3 has 14 amino acids. In nucleotides, the CDR3 is TGCGCCAGCAGCTTGCCCCTTTCACCGGAGACCCAGTACTTC. Translated: CASSLPLSPETQYF.

At least ten counts were recorded for this clonotype. The rearrangement links TRBV29-1 to TRBJ1-2, with 8 bases lining up with TRBD1. With V trimmed by 7 bases and J by 5 bases, 3 bases remained unmatched. The germline V gene has CDR1 SQVTM and CDR2 ANQGSEA. The length of the CDR3 is 11 residues. CDR3 coding DNA: TGCAGCGCCCGACAGGGGTATGGCTACACCTTC. This encodes CSARQGYGYTF. The whole variable domain, filled in from reference TRBV29-1 and TRBJ1-2, reads SAVISQKPSRDICQRGTSLTIQCQVDSQVTMMFWYRQQPGQSLTLIATANQGSEATYESGFVIDKFPISRPNLTFSTLTVSNMSPEDSSIYLCSARQGYGYTFGSGTRLTVV.

The chain uses TRBV11-2 and TRBJ2-1; D remains ambiguous. The CDR3 has 15 amino acids. V was pared by 2 bases and J by 4 bases, with 12 bases between. The germline V gene encodes CDR1 SGHAT and CDR2 FQNNGV. The CDR3 reads CASSLYAGVYNEQFF. CDR3 DNA sequence: TGTGCCAGCAGCTTATACGCAGGAGTATACAATGAGCAGTTCTTC. The complete variable domain, with remaining parts taken from reference TRBV11-2 and TRBJ2-1, reads EAGVAQSPRYKIIEKRQSVAFWCNPISGHATLYWYQQILGQGPKLLIQFQNNGVVDDSQLPKDRFSAERLKGVDSTLKIQPAKLEDSAVYLCASSLYAGVYNEQFFGPGTRLTVL.

This clonotype was seen a few times. V is TRBV6-1 and J is TRBJ2-1; 11 bases are shared with TRBD2. V lost 6 bases and J lost 8; bases outside the gene matches: 15. The V gene's germline CDR1 is MNHNS and CDR2 SASEGT. The CDR3 is 17 residues long. CDR3 region: CASSPLAGASPRHEQFF. The CDR3 DNA reads as TGTGCCAGCAGCCCACTAGCGGGAGCCTCCCCGCGCCATGAGCAGTTCTTC.

This chain joins TRBV7-2 and TRBJ2-1; D might be TRBD1 or TRBD2, each matching 5 bases. V lost 5 bases and J lost 5, with 16 bases in between. The CDR3 runs 15 residues. The germline CDR1 and CDR2 sequences are SGHTA and FQGNSA. Here the CDR3 reads CASSPRPGLNNEQFF. DNA for the CDR3: TGTGCCAGCAGCCCTCGGCCGGGGCTGAACAATGAGCAGTTCTTC.